These 14 T cell receptor beta chains came from one sample sequenced in a study of CD8+CD57+ T cells in acquired aplastic anemia. CDR3 and TCR beta VDJ profiling relied on a genomic DNA template. TCRdb used MiXCR to reprocess the reads, holding one entry per CDR3 protein. The table includes 150,000 to 200,000 distinct CDR3 sequences, over 60% detected once. Input material: sorted CD4+, CD8+, or CD8+CD57+ T cells (not recorded which) from PBMCs. The receptors were sampled from a human donor with severe aplastic anemia or a healthy control (not recorded which).

This clonotype occurred many times. The chain recombines TRBV7-3 with TRBJ1-2; D possibly corresponds to TRBD1 (6 bases). Looked up from germline, CDR1 is SGHTA and CDR2 is FQGTGA. This CDR3 is built from 14 residues. V was clipped by 5 bases and J by 8 bases, with 18 bases between them. CDR3 in DNA: TGTGCCAGCAGCCACGGACAGCGGGTTTTCGGCTACACCTTC. It is translated as CASSHGQRVFGYTF.

This clonotype was counted a single time. V gene TRBV29-1 combines with J gene TRBJ2-7; D ambiguous. CDR1 and CDR2 (germline): SQVTM, ANQGSEA. The CDR3 has 14 residues. Trimming took 8 bases from V and 0 from J, leaving 17 bases between them. DNA of the CDR3: TGCAGCATCGAAGTCGGCGGAAGCTCCTACGAGCAGTACTTC. Its translation: CSIEVGGSSYEQYF.

V gene TRBV20-1 combines with J gene TRBJ1-2; tentative D call: TRBD1 (5 bases). Germline lookup yields CDR1 DFQATT and CDR2 SNEGSKA (reference sequence). The V end lost 5 bases, the J end lost 6 bases, and 28 bases lay between the germline ends. The CDR3 loop spans 17 amino acids. CDR3 DNA: TGCAGTGCTCGAGTTTTTACTCCATCCCGTGGGGGGAATGGCTACACCTTC. This translates into CSARVFTPSRGGNGYTF.

This clonotype was counted a few times. The chain combines TRBV7-9 with TRBJ2-7, with 10 bases fitting TRBD1. V lost 2 bases to trimming and J lost 4 bases; unmatched junction nucleotides: 5. Germline V gene lookup returns CDR1 SEHNR and CDR2 FQNEAQ (reference sequence). The CDR3 has 15 amino acids. The CDR3 is CASSLWPGQGYEQYF. In nucleotides, the CDR3 is TGTGCCAGCAGCTTATGGCCGGGACAGGGGTACGAGCAGTACTTC. Combining the CDR3 with reference TRBV7-9 and TRBJ2-7 gives the whole variable domain DTGVSQNPRHKITKRGQNVTFRCDPISEHNRLYWYRQTLGQGPEFLTYFQNEAQLEKSRLLSDRFSAERPKGSFSTLEIQRTEQGDSAMYLCASSLWPGQGYEQYFGPGTRLTVT.

In the case of this clonotype: One end of the junction is discordant with germline, which a read error may explain. J is TRBJ2-7 and V is TRBV7-7, with D tentatively TRBD2 (5 bases). CDR3 size: 13 residues. Germline V lookup: CDR1 SSHAT, CDR2 FNYEAQ (reference sequence). The CDR3 DNA follows: TGTGCTAGCAGCCCCCTCGGGATCCACGAGCAGTACTTC. Encoded protein: CASSPLGIHEQYF.

This clonotype was found many times. The chain recombines TRBV6-4 with TRBJ2-3; D gene ambiguous. V lost 0 bases and J 6 bases, leaving 16 bases between the germline ends. This CDR3 spans 16 amino acids. Germline lookup yields CDR1 MRHNA and CDR2 SNTAGT. The CDR3 spells CASSDSPGVAEDTQYF. DNA for the CDR3: TGTGCCAGCAGTGACTCGCCCGGCGTTGCGGAGGATACGCAGTATTTT.

This sequence joins TRBV7-8 and TRBJ2-7, with TRBD2 as a possible D gene (5 bases). Germline-derived CDR1 and CDR2 are SGHVS and FQNEAQ. The V and J ends lost 0 bases and 2 bases respectively, with 11 bases between them. The CDR3 length is 15 residues. As DNA, the CDR3 is TGTGCCAGCAGCTTAGCGGCGGGCCCTACCTACGAGCAGTACTTC. Its translation is CASSLAAGPTYEQYF.

This clonotype was seen repeatedly, ten times or more. The V call is TRBV19, the J call TRBJ1-2, with D perhaps matching TRBD1 (6 bases). The CDR3 covers 14 residues. Germline CDR1 is LNHDA and CDR2 is SQIVND (reference sequence). Trimming removed 5 bases from V and 5 bases from J, with 15 bases in between. CDR3 coding DNA: TGTGCCAGTAGTCTGAGGACAGACGCATATGGCTACACCTTC. Translated, it gives CASSLRTDAYGYTF.

This chain connects TRBV7-9 to TRBJ2-3; possibly TRBD2 for D (5 bases). Trimming left V 2 bases short and J 2 bases short, with 11 bases between. CDR3 size: 15 residues. CDR1 is SEHNR and CDR2 is FQNEAQ in the germline V gene (reference sequence). The CDR3 region is CASSLSSGSTDTQYF. CDR3 sequence (DNA): TGTGCCAGCAGCTTATCGAGCGGCTCCACAGATACGCAGTATTTT.

The V and J genes are TRBV20-1 and TRBJ2-7, with 11 nucleotides matching TRBD2. Per the germline V gene, CDR1 is DFQATT and CDR2 is SNEGSKA (reference sequence). There are 14 residues in the CDR3. V lost 4 bases and J lost 2; bases outside the gene matches: 4. CDR3 DNA sequence: TGCAGTGCTATCAGACTAGCGGGGCCCTACGAGCAGTACTTC. Translated: CSAIRLAGPYEQYF.

The chain couples TRBV28 to TRBJ2-7; 9 bases fit TRBD1. CDR3 length equals 12 residues. Germline V CDR1 and CDR2: MDHEN, SYDVKM. The V gene end was trimmed by 8 bases and the J gene end by 3 bases; junction bases not matched to a gene: 2. CDR3 sequence: CASGGQGYEQYF. The CDR3 region has the DNA TGTGCCAGCGGGGGACAGGGCTACGAGCAGTACTTC.

This chain uses TRBV20-1 with TRBJ1-1; D is perhaps TRBD1 (5 bases). CDR1 is DFQATT and CDR2 is SNEGSKA in the germline V gene (reference sequence). The CDR3 extends over 13 amino acids. V lost 3 bases, J lost 2 bases, and 10 bases lay in between. The DNA of the CDR3 is TGCAGTGCTAGTAAAGGGGTTAACACTGAAGCTTTCTTT. Its translation: CSASKGVNTEAFF.

V usage is TRBV30 and J usage is TRBJ2-7; unclear D gene. The CDR3 loop spans 16 amino acids. V gave up 2 bases and J gave up 3 bases, with 20 bases separating them. CDR1 and CDR2 from the germline V gene are GTSNPN and SVGIG (reference sequence). CDR3 region: CAWSFIGGYPGYEQYF. The CDR3 nucleotides read TGTGCCTGGAGTTTTATAGGTGGCTACCCTGGCTACGAGCAGTACTTC.

The chain employs TRBV7-9 and TRBJ1-4; D is unclear. V gave up 2 bases and J gave up 7 bases, with 8 bases separating them. From germline, CDR1 is SEHNR and CDR2 FQNEAQ (reference sequence). This CDR3 contains 13 residues. For the CDR3, the DNA is TGTGCCAGCAGCTTATGGGGAAGTGAAAAACTGTTTTTT. This encodes CASSLWGSEKLFF. The entire variable domain, with the rest obtained from reference TRBV7-9 and TRBJ1-4, is as follows: DTGVSQNPRHKITKRGQNVTFRCDPISEHNRLYWYRQTLGQGPEFLTYFQNEAQLEKSRLLSDRFSAERPKGSFSTLEIQRTEQGDSAMYLCASSLWGSEKLFFGSGTQLSVL.